This record looks at one TCR beta chain sequence and its context. Its antigen remains unidentified. These data come from a study of blood T cells in healthy people across ages. Whole-study results and caveats: Diversity was higher, and naive CD4+ cells more numerous, in long-lived donors than in aged donors.

V was shortened by 5 bases and J by 2 bases, with 10 bases between the two germline ends. CDR1 SGHTA and CDR2 FQGNSA come from the germline V gene. The CDR3 length is 15 residues. A J-beta primer mix and a sample-barcoded 5' primer were used in a second PCR of about 7 to 12 cycles. TCRdb fed the 5' RACE reads into MiXCR, producing one record per CDR3 protein. The table has about 770,000 distinct CDR3 sequences, roughly 44% seen once. Staff drew about 10 milliliters of peripheral blood from each donor. The receptor's source is a man aged 55 to 70 in good health. The rearrangement links TRBV7-2 to TRBJ2-6, with D perhaps TRBD2 (6 bases). The source material was blood. The CDR3 loop reads CASSQWGAGANVLTF. CDR3 coding DNA: TGTGCCAGCAGCCAGTGGGGGGCTGGGGCCAACGTCCTGACTTTC.